Sequencing of this T cell receptor (beta chain) was carried out in a study of blood T cell repertoires in COVID-19. Study overall: Acute and convalescent COVID-19 samples came from the United States, Italy and Spain. PBMCs, B-cell-depleted T cells, or T cells provided the cDNA or gDNA that made up the material.

Germline V gives CDR1 SGHRS, CDR2 YFSETQ. Trimming removed 5 bases at V and 2 bases at J, with 12 bases between. The length of the CDR3 is 14 residues. Under the authors' procedure: Estimation of nucleated cell counts was performed using reference gene primer amplification. Assay: immunoSEQ multiplex PCR; the TCRdb copy retains only in-frame clones and omits some. The V and J calls and the clone size are those of that table, but D and trimming were determined from the DNA. The sample shows 150,000 to 200,000 clones, 88% of them seen only once. Sequencing input: peripheral blood. The chain employs TRBV5-1 and TRBJ2-3, with TRBD1 as a possible D gene (5 bases). The receptor was isolated from a man aged 40-49 years with active or convalescent COVID-19. The CDR3 loop is CASSFDRTTDTQYF. The CDR3, as DNA: TGCGCCAGCAGTTTCGACAGAACCACAGATACGCAGTATTTT.